Sequencing of this T cell receptor (beta chain) was carried out in a study of cytomegalovirus exposure and HLA in healthy donors (TCRdb year 2017). Turning to the overall study: According to an earlier analysis of several hundred of the donors, 200 million or so T cells yielded 90 million to 140 million unique TCR beta sequences and about 280 Gb of sequence data. The study was designed to test whether signatures of past pathogen exposure could be identified by cataloging public T cell receptors. Besides the first cohort of around 700 subjects, a separate validation cohort made up of over 95 different subjects was used. High-throughput TCR immunosequencing, statistical association of individual TCRs with disease status, and machine learning were combined to predict cytomegalovirus infection status. Donor age, sex, ethnicity and CMV serostatus were compiled together with the repertoire data. Roughly five DR-DQ haplotypes were handled as single units for association and clustering, since linkage in the cohort was strong. Every discovery cohort repertoire had been produced on one sequencing platform. Rather than using new phenotypic data, the later analysis identified candidate immune exposures from TCR beta sequences and from how often those sequences occurred across donors. The genetic ancestry cluster associated with self-reported Caucasian donors included about 84% of the roughly 380 genotyped donors. A later analysis re-analyzed previously published TCR beta repertoires from 550 to 700 donors and added high-resolution HLA genotyping to study TCR occurrence patterns. Among 398 genotyped donors of the cohort, an average of approximately 240,000 unique TCR beta nucleotide sequences were sequenced per donor, roughly 18% of them non-productive. In a later genetic analysis, genome-wide SNP genotypes for about 65% of the roughly 700 donors were used, and that subset was treated as a discovery cohort. The study profiled the T cell repertoires of hundreds of subjects by immunosequencing and related them to cytomegalovirus serostatus. Typing coverage differed by locus: A, B, C, DRB1 and DQB1 were typed in roughly 620-640 donors, DQA1 in 522, DPA1 in roughly 590, and DPB1 in 472. An earlier analysis of 587 of the donors used high-throughput TCR beta sequencing to judge whether each TCR beta V gene segment behaved as functional or pseudogenic. HLA typing covered class I and class II loci at four-digit resolution. About 320 gigabases of sequencing data and approximately 93 million unique TCR sequences were included in an early release covering 550 to 650 HLA-typed donors. The paper as a whole reports these results and caveats: For the cohort, immune exposure information was limited to CMV serostatus. The cohort was sequenced for TCR beta chains only, and without alpha or paired-chain data the features that could be detected were limited. When HLA alleles, especially DR and DQ, strongly co-occurred, TCR associations were difficult to assign to individual alleles. Some IMGT-functional V segments, including TRBV6-2 and TRBV6-3, could not be distinguished by the 87-base-pair reads and were therefore excluded. In an earlier analysis of several hundred of the donors, most TCR beta V segments were observed in productive rearrangements about 87% or about 30% of the time, broadly matching IMGT annotations. The authors suggested that the approach could potentially be extended to other disease states and immunological phenotypes. Compared with equally common non-associated chains, HLA-associated TCR beta chains in a later analysis were more clonally expanded and had lower generation probabilities. According to a later analysis, TCR association rates differed among HLA loci, with DRB1 alleles showing the most associated TCRs and HLA-C alleles showing the fewest. Linkage disequilibrium might explain the correlated functional status among segregating V segments, but an unknown experimental factor could not be excluded. A later genetic analysis reported fewer N-insertions in productive TCRs among donors in an Asian-associated ancestry cluster than the roughly 620-donor mean. Across donors, most TCR sequences were observed very rarely, whereas some public TCRs were present in many individuals. According to a later analysis, parvovirus B19, influenza, CMV and Epstein-Barr virus appeared linked to several top co-occurrence clusters. A further reported finding was that TCR beta sequences accurately predicted the HLA-A and HLA-B alleles for most subjects in the first cohort. The sequencing pipeline was judged likely to have produced a cluster of highly shared sequence variants as a technical artifact. HLA typing was unavailable for some donors at each locus, so association tests used only the typed subset. The earlier analysis of almost 600 of the donors excluded 15 to 20 rarely observed V segments, including chromosome 9 orphons, because counts were too low. Sequencing depth was assumed to be roughly uniform across donors in the presence/absence analyses, though that assumption may not hold. A later analysis associated approximately 17,000 TCR beta sequences with specific HLA alleles at a false discovery rate of 0.05. In the study, 150 to 200 TCR beta chains were listed as associated with cytomegalovirus. According to a later analysis, most CMV-associated TCR beta chains appeared to be HLA-restricted, and the HLA associations seemed to be driven largely by CMV exposure. In vitro tests confirmed that a few of the cytomegalovirus-associated TCR beta chains recognize cytomegalovirus antigens. A later genetic analysis associated a missense DCLRE1C variant with V-gene and J-gene trimming of TCR beta chains, and an independent cohort replicated the association. The classifier was reported to diagnose cytomegalovirus status with high specificity and sensitivity in both the original cohort and the validation cohort.

V was cut back by 1 base and J by 1 base, leaving a gap of 10 bases between them. Based on the germline V gene (reference sequence), the CDR1 and CDR2 sequences are SGHKS and YYEKEE. The CDR3 runs 15 residues from the cysteine to the phenylalanine. Just CDR3 DNA is preserved here, 45 bases in frame from base 1. The cohort was made up of under 800 healthy bone marrow donors. At the time of sampling, all cohort members were nominally healthy, though unrecorded immune exposures were likely present. CMV serostatus was recorded as positive for almost 300 and negative for about 55% of the roughly 670 cohort members, whereas no CMV serostatus was recorded for the donor in question. Every donor gave a peripheral blood sample, and the peripheral blood mononuclear cells from that sample were used for TCR beta sequencing. Genomic DNA was extracted from the blood cell samples with the Qiagen DNeasy Blood Extraction Kit.

Comments on this clone: Its target antigen remains unknown. Base qualities are missing; no much larger clone stands one base away.

The library was produced with the immunoSEQ multiplex PCR assay. A mixture of 60 forward primers for TCR Vbeta segments and 13 reverse primers for TCR Jbeta segments was used in the multiplex PCR. Amplification of the CDR3 region of rearranged TCR beta genes was performed with a multiplex PCR assay on genomic DNA. The amplified TCR beta libraries were sequenced on the Illumina HiSeq System as 87-base-pair reads. The authors' pipeline ran thus. A later analysis tallied tens of millions of unique TCR beta chains across the roughly 610 repertoires, and about 12 million of those chains were shared by two or more donors. A nearest-neighbor algorithm error-corrected the raw reads and collapsed the reads into unique sequences, merging closely related sequences to remove PCR and sequencing errors. CDR3 sequences were aligned to IMGT reference sequences to assign V, D and J gene segments. For a sequence to be retained, a match of at least six nucleotides to both a V gene segment and a J gene segment was required. A rearrangement counted as productive if the CDR3 had no stop codons and remained in frame with V and J, and every other rearrangement counted as non-productive. CDR3 was defined according to IMGT convention as the region running from the second conserved V-encoded cysteine to the conserved J-encoded phenylalanine. In an earlier analysis of just under 600 of the donors, sequences lacking an unambiguous match to a single V gene segment were excluded. An earlier analysis of 550 to 650 of the donors classified V segments as functional when productive rearrangements were above 56.7% and as segregating when the standard deviation between donors was above 5%. A statistical classification framework was developed to diagnose cytomegalovirus status using the catalog of TCR beta chain sequences. A later analysis assigned V and J genes by comparing TCR nucleotide sequences with IMGT/GENE-DB human TR gene sequences. A later analysis assigned CDR3 sequences and most-parsimonious VDJ recombination scenarios with the TCRdist pipeline. In a later analysis, each TCR beta chain was defined by its CDR3 amino acid sequence together with its V-gene family, and reads without a unique V-gene family were excluded. As a way to deal with suspected cross-contamination and a sequencing artifact, a later analysis dropped 640 or so nucleotide sequences that were highly shared and had low generation probability. For each public chain, a later analysis derived a clonal expansion index from normalized ranks of inferred template counts within each repertoire. Generation probabilities in a later analysis came from a VDJ recombination model fitted to out-of-frame rearrangements, and those results were checked against IGoR. A later analysis scored TCR-TCR, TCR-HLA and TCR-CMV co-occurrence with hypergeometric tests, applying a repertoire-size bias correction to TCR pairs. A later analysis estimated false discovery rates by permuting HLA or CMV assignments 20 times. In a later analysis, co-occurring TCRs were grouped with DBSCAN, and TCRdist sequence similarity was added when clustering was performed within HLA-allele-positive subsets. For co-occurrence clustering, repertoires with fewer than 30,000 or more than 120,000 public chains were excluded, along with 4 to 6 repertoires with anomalous nucleotide sharing. TCRdb took this table from immuneACCESS and kept in-frame rearrangements with V and J called. Such tables lack part of the clones; where checked against another copy, unresolved V genes explain under half of the gap, and the rest is unexplained. D and trimming come from the DNA, and the V and J calls and clone size come from that table. This sample gives roughly 130,000 clones in total; around 80% of them show up just once. In total, the top ten clones hold 1% of the sample.

This TCR was recovered from a human donor in good health. The chain joins TRBV5-5 to TRBJ2-3; the D gene remains uncertain. The specimen sequenced was PBMCs. The DNA sequence is given as TGTGCCAGCAGCTTGACAGCTTCGGGCACAGATACGCAGTATTTT. Its protein reads: CASSLTASGTDTQYF.